The present entry profiles one TCR beta chain with its context. Its cognate antigen is unknown. The data were taken from a study of cytomegalovirus exposure and HLA in healthy donors. Germline values: CDR1 SEHNR, CDR2 FQNEAQ (reference sequence). The CDR3 spans 15 residues. The V gene lost 1 base and the J gene lost 5 bases, with 15 bases spanning the gap. Study conclusions and caveats: For cytomegalovirus status, the classifier reportedly gave diagnoses with high specificity and sensitivity. There were some public TCRs occurring in many donors, but most TCR sequences were rare. Within the 95 to 150 validation repertoires, first-cohort TCR clusters tended to co-occur, according to a later analysis.

Assay used: immunoSEQ multiplex PCR; TCRdb lists only in-frame clones, some missing. The repertoire holds about 130,000 clones, with around 80% as singletons. The clonotype originates from a man aged 25 to 40 in good health and CMV-seropositive. Input material: PBMCs. The chain links TRBV7-9 to TRBJ2-7, with D perhaps matching TRBD2 (6 bases). The CDR3 DNA sequence: TGTGCCAGCAGCTTAGAGGGAGGACTCCAGGACGAGCAGTACTTC. Residues: CASSLEGGLQDEQYF.